This T cell receptor beta chain emerged from a study of OX40 agonist ivuxolimab in advanced cancers. TCRdb keeps only in-frame clones here, not all; method: immunoSEQ multiplex PCR. The repertoire has about 19,000 clones, 70% to 90% of them found once; the top ten carry 10% to 15%. Sequencing used CD4+ or CD8+ T cells sorted from blood, obtained in a trial of the OX40 agonist ivuxolimab. The sequence was collected from an adult with an advanced solid tumor such as melanoma, head and neck, liver or kidney cancer.

Here the CDR3 reads CASSLPRTTNTGELFF. CDR3 DNA: TGTGCCAGCTCACTACCCCGCACAACAAACACCGGGGAGCTGTTTTTT. The V call is TRBV18, the J call TRBJ2-2; D uncertain. Trimming removed 4 bases at V and 2 bases at J, with 14 bases between. The CDR3 extends over 16 amino acids. CDR1 and CDR2 from the germline V gene are KGHSH and LQKENI.